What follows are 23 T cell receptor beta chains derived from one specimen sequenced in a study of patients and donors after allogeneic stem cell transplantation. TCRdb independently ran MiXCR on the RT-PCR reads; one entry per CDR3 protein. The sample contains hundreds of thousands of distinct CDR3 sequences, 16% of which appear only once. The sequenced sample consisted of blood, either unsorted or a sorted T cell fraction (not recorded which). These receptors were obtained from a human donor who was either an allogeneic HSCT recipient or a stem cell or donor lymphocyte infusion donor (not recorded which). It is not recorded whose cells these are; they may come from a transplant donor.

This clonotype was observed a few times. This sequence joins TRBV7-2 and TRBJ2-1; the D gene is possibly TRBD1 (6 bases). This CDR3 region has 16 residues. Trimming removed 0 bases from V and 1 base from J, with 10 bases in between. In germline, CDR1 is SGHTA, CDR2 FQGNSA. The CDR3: CASSLATGTSYNEQFF. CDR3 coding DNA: TGTGCCAGCAGCTTAGCGACAGGTACTTCCTACAATGAGCAGTTCTTC.

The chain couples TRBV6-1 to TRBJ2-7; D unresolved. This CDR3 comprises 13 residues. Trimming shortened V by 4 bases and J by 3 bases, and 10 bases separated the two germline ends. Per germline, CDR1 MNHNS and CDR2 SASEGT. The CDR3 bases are TGTGCCAGCAGTGTGGTCCGCTACTACGAGCAGTACTTC. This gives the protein CASSVVRYYEQYF.

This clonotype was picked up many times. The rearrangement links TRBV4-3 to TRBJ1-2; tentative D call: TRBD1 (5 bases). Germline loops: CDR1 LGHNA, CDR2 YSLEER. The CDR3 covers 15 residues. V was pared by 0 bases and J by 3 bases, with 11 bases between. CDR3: CASSQDAGGDYGYTF. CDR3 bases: TGCGCCAGCAGCCAAGACGCGGGAGGGGACTATGGCTACACCTTC.

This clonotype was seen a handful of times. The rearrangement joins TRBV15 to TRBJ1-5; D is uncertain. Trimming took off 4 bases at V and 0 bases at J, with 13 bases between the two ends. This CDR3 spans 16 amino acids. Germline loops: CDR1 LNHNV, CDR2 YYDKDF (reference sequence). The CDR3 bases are TGTGCCACCAGCATTCTCGGGATTTATAGCAATCAGCCCCAGCATTTT. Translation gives CATSILGIYSNQPQHF.

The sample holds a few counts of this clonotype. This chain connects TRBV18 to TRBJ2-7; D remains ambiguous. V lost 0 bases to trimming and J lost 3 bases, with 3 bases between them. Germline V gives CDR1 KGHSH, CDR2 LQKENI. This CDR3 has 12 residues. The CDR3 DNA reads TGTGCCAGCTCACCACCTAACTACGAGCAGTACTTC. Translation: CASSPPNYEQYF. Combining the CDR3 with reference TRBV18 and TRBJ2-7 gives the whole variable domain NAGVMQNPRHLVRRRGQEARLRCSPMKGHSHVYWYRQLPEEGLKFMVYLQKENIIDESGMPKERFSAEFPKEGPSILRIQQVVRGDSAAYFCASSPPNYEQYFGPGTRLTVT.

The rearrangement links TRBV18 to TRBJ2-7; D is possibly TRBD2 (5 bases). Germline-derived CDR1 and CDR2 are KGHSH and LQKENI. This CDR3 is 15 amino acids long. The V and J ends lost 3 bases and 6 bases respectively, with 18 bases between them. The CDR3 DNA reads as TGTGCCAGCTCACCGACTATATTGGGCGGTTTCGAGCAGTACTTC. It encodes CASSPTILGGFEQYF.

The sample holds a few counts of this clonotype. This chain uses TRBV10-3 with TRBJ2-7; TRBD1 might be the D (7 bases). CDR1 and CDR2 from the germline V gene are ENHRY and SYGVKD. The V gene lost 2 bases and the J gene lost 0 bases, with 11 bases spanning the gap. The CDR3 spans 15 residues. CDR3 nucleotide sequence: TGTGCCATCAGTGAGCCAGGGGGGAGCTCCTACGAGCAGTACTTC. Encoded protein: CAISEPGGSSYEQYF.

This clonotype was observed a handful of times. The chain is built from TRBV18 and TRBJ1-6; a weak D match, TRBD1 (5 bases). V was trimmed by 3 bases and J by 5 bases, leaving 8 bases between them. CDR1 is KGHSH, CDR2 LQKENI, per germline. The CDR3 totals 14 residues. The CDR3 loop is CASSPGQNNSPLHF. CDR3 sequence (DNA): TGTGCCAGCTCACCGGGGCAGAATAATTCACCCCTCCACTTT.

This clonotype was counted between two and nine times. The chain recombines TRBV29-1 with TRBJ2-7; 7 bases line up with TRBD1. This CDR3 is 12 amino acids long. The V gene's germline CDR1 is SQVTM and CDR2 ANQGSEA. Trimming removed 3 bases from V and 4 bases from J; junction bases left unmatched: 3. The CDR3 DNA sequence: TGCAGCGTTGAGAAACAGGGGTACGAGCAGTACTTC. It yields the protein CSVEKQGYEQYF.

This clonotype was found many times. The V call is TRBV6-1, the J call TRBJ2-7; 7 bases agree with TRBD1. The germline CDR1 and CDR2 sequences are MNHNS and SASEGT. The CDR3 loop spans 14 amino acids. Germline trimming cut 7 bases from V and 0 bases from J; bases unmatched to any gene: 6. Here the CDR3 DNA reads TGTGCCAGCAAGGCGACAGGGAGCTCCTACGAGCAGTACTTC. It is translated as CASKATGSSYEQYF.

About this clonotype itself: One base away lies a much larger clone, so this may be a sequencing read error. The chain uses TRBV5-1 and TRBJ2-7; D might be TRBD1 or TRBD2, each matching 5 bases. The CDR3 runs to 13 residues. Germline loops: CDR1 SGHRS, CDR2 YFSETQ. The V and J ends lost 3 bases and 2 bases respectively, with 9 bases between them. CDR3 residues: CASSSKGPYEQYF. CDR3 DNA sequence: TGCGCCAGCAGCTCGAAGGGACCCTACGAGCAGTACTTC. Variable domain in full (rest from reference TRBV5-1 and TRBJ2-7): KAGVTQTPRYLIKTRGQQVTLSCSPISGHRSVSWYQQTPGQGLQFLFEYFSETQRNKGNFPGRFSGRQFSNSRSEMNVSTLELGDSALYLCASSSKGPYEQYFGPGTRLTVT.

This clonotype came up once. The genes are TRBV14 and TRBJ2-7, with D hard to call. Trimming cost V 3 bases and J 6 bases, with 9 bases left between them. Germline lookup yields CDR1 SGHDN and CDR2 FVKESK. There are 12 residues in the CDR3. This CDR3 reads CASSQGNSEQYF. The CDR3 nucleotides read TGTGCCAGCAGCCAGGGTAACAGCGAGCAGTACTTC.

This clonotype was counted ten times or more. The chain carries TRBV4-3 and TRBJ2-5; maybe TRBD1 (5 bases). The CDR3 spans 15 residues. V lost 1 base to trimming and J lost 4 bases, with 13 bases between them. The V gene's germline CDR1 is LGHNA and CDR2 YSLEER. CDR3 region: CASSQGQGRGETQYF. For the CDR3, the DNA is TGCGCCAGCAGCCAAGGGCAGGGAAGGGGAGAGACCCAGTACTTC.

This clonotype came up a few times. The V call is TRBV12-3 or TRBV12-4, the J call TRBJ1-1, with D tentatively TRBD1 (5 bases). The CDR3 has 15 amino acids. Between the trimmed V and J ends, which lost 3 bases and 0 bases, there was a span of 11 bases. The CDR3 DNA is TGTGCCAGCAGTTTTCTTCCAGGGCTGAACACTGAAGCTTTCTTT. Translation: CASSFLPGLNTEAFF.

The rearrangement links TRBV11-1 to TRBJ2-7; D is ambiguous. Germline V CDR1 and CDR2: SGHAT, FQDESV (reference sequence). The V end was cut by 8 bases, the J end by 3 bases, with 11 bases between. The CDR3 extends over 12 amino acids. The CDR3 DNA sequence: TGTGCCAGCGGGCACCCGGGCTACGAGCAGTACTTC. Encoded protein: CASGHPGYEQYF.

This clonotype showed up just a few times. CDR3 coding DNA: TGCGCCAGCAGCTCTCTAGCGGGAGATCGTGATGAGCAGTTCTTC. Its translation is CASSSLAGDRDEQFF. V usage is TRBV5-1 and J usage is TRBJ2-1; 10 bases line up with TRBD2. This CDR3 has 15 residues. Germline assignment: CDR1 SGHRS and CDR2 YFSETQ. The J segment lost 8 bases and the V segment lost 3 bases, leaving 8 bases of the junction unmatched.

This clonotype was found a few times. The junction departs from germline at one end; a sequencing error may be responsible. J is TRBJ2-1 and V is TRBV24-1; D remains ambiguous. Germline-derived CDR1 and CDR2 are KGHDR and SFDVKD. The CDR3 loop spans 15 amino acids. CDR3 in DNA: TGTGCCACCAGTGATCGTAGCTCCTCCCACAATGAGCAGTTCTTC. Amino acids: CATSDRSSSHNEQFF.

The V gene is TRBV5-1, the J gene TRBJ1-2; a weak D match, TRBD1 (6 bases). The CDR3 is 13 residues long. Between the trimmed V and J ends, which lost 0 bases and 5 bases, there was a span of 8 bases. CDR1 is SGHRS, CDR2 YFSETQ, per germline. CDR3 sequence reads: CASSLDRAYGYTF. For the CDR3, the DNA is TGCGCCAGCAGCTTGGACAGGGCGTATGGCTACACCTTC.

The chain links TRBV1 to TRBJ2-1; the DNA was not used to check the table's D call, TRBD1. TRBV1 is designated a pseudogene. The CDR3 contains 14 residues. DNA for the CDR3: TGCACCACAGCGAAAAGGACAGCCTACAATGAGCAGTTCTTC. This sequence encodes CTTAKRTAYNEQFF.

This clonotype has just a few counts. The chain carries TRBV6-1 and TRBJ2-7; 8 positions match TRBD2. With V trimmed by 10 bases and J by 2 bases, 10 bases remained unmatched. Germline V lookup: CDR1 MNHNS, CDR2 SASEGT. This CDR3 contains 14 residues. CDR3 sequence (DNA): TGTGCCATCATGCAGCGGGGGATCGCCTACGAGCAGTACTTC. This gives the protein CAIMQRGIAYEQYF.

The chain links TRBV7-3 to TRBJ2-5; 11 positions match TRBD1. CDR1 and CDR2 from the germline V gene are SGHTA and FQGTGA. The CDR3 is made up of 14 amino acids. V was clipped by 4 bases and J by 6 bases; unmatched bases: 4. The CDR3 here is CASSSDRGRKTQYF. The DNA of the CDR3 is TGTGCCAGCAGCTCGGACAGGGGGCGAAAGACCCAGTACTTC. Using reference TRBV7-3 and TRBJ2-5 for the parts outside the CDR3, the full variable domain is GAGVSQTPSNKVTEKGKYVELRCDPISGHTALYWYRQSLGQGPEFLIYFQGTGAADDSGLPNDRFFAVRPEGSVSTLKIQRTERGDSAVYLCASSSDRGRKTQYFGPGTRLLVL.

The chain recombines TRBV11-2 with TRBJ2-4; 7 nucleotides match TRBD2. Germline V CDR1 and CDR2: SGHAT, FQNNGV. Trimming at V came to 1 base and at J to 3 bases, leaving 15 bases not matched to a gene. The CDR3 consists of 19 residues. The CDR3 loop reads CASSLGSWLAVKGKNIQYF. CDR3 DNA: TGTGCCAGCAGCTTAGGGTCTTGGCTAGCGGTTAAGGGCAAAAACATTCAGTACTTC. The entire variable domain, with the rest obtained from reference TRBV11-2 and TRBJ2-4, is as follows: EAGVAQSPRYKIIEKRQSVAFWCNPISGHATLYWYQQILGQGPKLLIQFQNNGVVDDSQLPKDRFSAERLKGVDSTLKIQPAKLEDSAVYLCASSLGSWLAVKGKNIQYFGAGTRLSVL.

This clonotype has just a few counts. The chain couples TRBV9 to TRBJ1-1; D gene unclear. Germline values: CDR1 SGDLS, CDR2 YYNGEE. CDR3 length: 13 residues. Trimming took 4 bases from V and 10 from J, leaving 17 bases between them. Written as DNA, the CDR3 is TGTGCCAGCAGCCCCTCGGGAGAGCGAGGAGCTTTCTTT. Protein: CASSPSGERGAFF.